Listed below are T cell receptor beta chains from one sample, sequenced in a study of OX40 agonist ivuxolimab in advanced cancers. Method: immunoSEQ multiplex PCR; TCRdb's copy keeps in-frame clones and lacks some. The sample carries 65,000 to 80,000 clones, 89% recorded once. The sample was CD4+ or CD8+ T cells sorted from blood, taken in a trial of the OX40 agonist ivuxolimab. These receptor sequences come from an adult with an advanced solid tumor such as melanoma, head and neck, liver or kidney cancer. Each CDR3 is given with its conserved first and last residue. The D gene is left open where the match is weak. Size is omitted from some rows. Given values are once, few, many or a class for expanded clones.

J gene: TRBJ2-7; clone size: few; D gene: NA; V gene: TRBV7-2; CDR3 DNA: TGTGCCAGCAGCTTAGCGTGGGCCTACGAGCAGTACTTC; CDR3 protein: CASSLAWAYEQYF
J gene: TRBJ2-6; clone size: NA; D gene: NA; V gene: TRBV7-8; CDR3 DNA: TGTGCCAGCAGCCGTCACCCCCCACAAAGTCGGGCCAACGTCCTGACTTTC; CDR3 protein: CASSRHPPQSRANVLTF
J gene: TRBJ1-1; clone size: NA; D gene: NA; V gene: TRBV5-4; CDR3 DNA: TGTGCCAGCAGCCGCCCCACACAGAGCACTGAAGCTTTCTTT; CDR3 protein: CASSRPTQSTEAFF
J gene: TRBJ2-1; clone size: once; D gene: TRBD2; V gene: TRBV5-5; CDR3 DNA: TGTGCCAGCAGCCTAGCGGGCGACTCCTACAATGAGCAGTTCTTC; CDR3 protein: CASSLAGDSYNEQFF
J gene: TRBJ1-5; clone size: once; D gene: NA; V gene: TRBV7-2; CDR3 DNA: TGTGCCAGCAGCTTAGCCACGGGGAATCAGCCCCAGCATTTT; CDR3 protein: CASSLATGNQPQHF
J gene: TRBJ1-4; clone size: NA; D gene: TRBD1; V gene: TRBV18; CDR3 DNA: TGTGCCAGCTCACCCGGACAGGGTTTGAATGAAAAACTGTTTTTT; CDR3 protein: CASSPGQGLNEKLFF
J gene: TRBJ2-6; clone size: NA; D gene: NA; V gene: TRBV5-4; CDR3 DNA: TGTGCCAGCACAGGGACTCACGGGGCCAACGTCCTGACTTTC; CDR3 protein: CASTGTHGANVLTF
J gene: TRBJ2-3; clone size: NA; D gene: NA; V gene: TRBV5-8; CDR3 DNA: TGTGCCAGCAGCTTAACAGGGTCTCTCACAGATACGCAGTATTTT; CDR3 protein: CASSLTGSLTDTQYF
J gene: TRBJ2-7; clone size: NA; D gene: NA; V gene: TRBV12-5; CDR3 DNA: TGTGCTAGTAGTATGGGCAGTTCCTACGAGCAGTACTTC; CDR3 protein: CASSMGSSYEQYF
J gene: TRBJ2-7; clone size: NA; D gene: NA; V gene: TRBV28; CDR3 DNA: TGTGCCAGCAGTTTACCCAGCTCCTACGAGCAGTACTTC; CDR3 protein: CASSLPSSYEQYF
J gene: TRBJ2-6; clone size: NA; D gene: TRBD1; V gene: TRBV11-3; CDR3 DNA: TGTGCCAGCAGCCCCGGACAGGGGGGCAATTTCCGTGGGGCCAACGTCCTGACTTTC; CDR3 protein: CASSPGQGGNFRGANVLTF
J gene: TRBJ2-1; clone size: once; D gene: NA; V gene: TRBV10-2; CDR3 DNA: TGCGCCAGCAGTCCTGGGGGATCAGGTTACAATGAGCAGTTCTTC; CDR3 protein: CASSPGGSGYNEQFF
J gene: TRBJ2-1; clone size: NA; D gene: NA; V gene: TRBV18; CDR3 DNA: TGTGCCAGCTCACCACTATCGGCTGGAAACAATGAGCAGTTCTTC; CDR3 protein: CASSPLSAGNNEQFF
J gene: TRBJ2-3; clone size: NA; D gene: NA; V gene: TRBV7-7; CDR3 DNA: TGTGCCAGCAGCTTAGACAACAGGGATACGCAGTATTTT; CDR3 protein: CASSLDNRDTQYF
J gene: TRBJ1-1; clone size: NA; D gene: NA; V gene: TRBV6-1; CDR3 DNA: TGTGCCAGCAGTGAAGAGGGCCCTAACACTGAAGCTTTCTTT; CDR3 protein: CASSEEGPNTEAFF
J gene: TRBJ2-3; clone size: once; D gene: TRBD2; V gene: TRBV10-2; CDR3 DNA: TGCGCCAGCAGTGGGACTAGCGGGAGGGCCTGGTATACGCAGTATTTT; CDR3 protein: CASSGTSGRAWYTQYF
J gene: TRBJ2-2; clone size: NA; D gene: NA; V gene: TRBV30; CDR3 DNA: TGTGCCTGGAGTGCTGCGGAGACGCGAGGCACCGGGGAGCTGTTTTTT; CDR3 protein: CAWSAAETRGTGELFF
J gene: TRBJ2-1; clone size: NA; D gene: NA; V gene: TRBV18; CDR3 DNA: TGTGCCAGCTCACCCTCGCAGCGGAATGAGCAGTTCTTC; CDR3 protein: CASSPSQRNEQFF
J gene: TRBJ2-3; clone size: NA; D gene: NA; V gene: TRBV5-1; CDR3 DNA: TGCGCCAGCAGCTTGGTCTCTACCACAGATACGCAGTATTTT; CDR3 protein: CASSLVSTTDTQYF
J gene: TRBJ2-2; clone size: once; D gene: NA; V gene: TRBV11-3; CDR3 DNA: TGTGCCAGCAGCCCCAGTGGCACCGGGGAGCTGTTTTTT; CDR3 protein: CASSPSGTGELFF
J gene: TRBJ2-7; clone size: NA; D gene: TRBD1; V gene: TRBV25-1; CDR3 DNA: TGTGCCAGCGGGACAGGCCTTGGCGAGCAGTACTTC; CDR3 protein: CASGTGLGEQYF
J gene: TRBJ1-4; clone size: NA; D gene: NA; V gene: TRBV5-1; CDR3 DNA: TGCGCCAGCAGCCTTATGGGAGTTGGGTATGAAAAACTGTTTTTT; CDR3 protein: CASSLMGVGYEKLFF
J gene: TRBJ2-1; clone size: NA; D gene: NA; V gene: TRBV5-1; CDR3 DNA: TGCGCCAGCAGCTTGGCCAGGAGGGGGGATGAGCAGTTCTTC; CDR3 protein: CASSLARRGDEQFF
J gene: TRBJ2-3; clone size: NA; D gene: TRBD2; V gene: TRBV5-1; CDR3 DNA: TGCGCCAGCAGCTTGGAATCTAGCGGGAGTTTGAATACGCAGTATTTT; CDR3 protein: CASSLESSGSLNTQYF
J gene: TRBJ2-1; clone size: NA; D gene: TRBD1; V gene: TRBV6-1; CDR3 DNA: TGTGCCAGCAGTCAAGAATCTCCCCGGACAGGGTACATCAATGAGCAGTTCTTC; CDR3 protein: CASSQESPRTGYINEQFF
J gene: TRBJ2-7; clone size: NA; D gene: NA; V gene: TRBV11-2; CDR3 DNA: TGTGCCAGCACCCTAGATGGCCGTAACTCCTACGAGCAGTACTTC; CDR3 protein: CASTLDGRNSYEQYF
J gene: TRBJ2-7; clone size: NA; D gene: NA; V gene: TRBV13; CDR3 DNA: TGTGCCAGCACCTTTAGGGGGGCCAACTACGAGCAGTACTTC; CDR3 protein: CASTFRGANYEQYF
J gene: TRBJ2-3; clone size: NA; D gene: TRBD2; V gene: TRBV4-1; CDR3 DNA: TGCGCCAGCAGCCCCTTTGGGCGGGAGGGTTCAGATACGCAGTATTTT; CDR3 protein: CASSPFGREGSDTQYF
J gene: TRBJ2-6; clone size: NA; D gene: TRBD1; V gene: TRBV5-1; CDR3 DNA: TGCGCCAGCAGCTTGGAGGCCAGGGGGCGCTCTGGGGCCAACGTCCTGACTTTC; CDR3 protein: CASSLEARGRSGANVLTF
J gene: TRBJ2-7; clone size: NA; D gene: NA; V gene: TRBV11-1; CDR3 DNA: TGTGCCAGCAGCTCGAGGGGGGCTGTGTTCGAGCAGTACTTC; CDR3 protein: CASSSRGAVFEQYF
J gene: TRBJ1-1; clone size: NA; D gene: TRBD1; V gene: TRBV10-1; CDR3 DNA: TGCGCCAGCAGTTGGACAGGAGGCGCTGAAGCTTTCTTT; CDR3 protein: CASSWTGGAEAFF
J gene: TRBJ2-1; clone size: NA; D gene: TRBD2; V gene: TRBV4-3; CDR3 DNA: TGCGCCAGCAGCCAGAATCCGGGACTAGGCCCGGGTGAGCAGTTCTTC; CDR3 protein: CASSQNPGLGPGEQFF
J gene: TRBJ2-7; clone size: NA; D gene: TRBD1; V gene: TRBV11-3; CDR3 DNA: TGTGCCAGCAGCCCACGACAGGGGGCCTACGAGCAGTACTTC; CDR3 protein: CASSPRQGAYEQYF